Reported below is one T cell receptor (beta chain). This record belongs to a study of early T cells in non-severe SARS-CoV-2 infection. J gave up 6 bases and V 2 bases, and 5 bases lay outside the gene matches. The germline CDR1 and CDR2 sequences are MNHEY and SVGAGI. The length of the CDR3 is 15 residues. Unique molecular identifiers were added to individual cDNA molecules. TCRdb reprocessed the 5' RACE reads with MiXCR, giving one entry per CDR3 protein. This sample has 75,000 to 100,000 distinct CDR3 sequences, with more than 13% found just once. V usage is TRBV6-5 and J usage is TRBJ2-1, with 9 positions matching TRBD2. Sequencing was performed on whole blood. The TCR comes from an adult who was a healthcare worker with PCR-confirmed SARS-CoV-2 infection or an uninfected control (not recorded which). CDR3 sequence reads: CASSYEGLAPNEQFF. The CDR3 DNA sequence: TGTGCCAGCAGTTACGAGGGACTAGCACCCAATGAGCAGTTCTTC.